These 21 T cell receptor beta chains were all obtained from the same sample, sequenced in a study of blood T cell repertoires in COVID-19. Profiled with immunoSEQ multiplex PCR; TCRdb holds only in-frame clones, not every one. Altogether approximately 470,000 clones are present, about nine tenths being singletons, with the ten largest covering roughly 0.7%. Sequencing input: PBMCs or T cells enriched from blood (not recorded which). These receptors were obtained from a young woman who had recovered from COVID-19.

Turning to this clone: The sample carries other DNA sequences with the same CDR3. V gene TRBV12-3 or TRBV12-4 combines with J gene TRBJ1-1, with D tentatively TRBD1 (5 bases). V was shortened by 2 bases and J by 4 bases, with 8 bases between the two germline ends. This CDR3 is built from 13 residues. CDR3 in amino acids: CASSLKRGTEAFF. In DNA, the CDR3 is TGTGCCAGCAGTTTAAAAAGGGGCACTGAAGCTTTCTTT.

The chain links TRBV6-5 to TRBJ1-2; 8 nucleotides agree with TRBD1. The trim removed 8 bases at V and 14 bases at J, leaving 22 bases unmatched. The CDR3 sequence is 15 residues long. Germline V gene sequence: CDR1 MNHEY, CDR2 SVGAGI. As DNA, the CDR3 is TGTGCCAGCGTATACGGTAAAGGACAGGGACCCGCAGGTACCTTC. It is translated as CASVYGKGQGPAGTF.

The chain uses TRBV6-5 and TRBJ1-3; a possible D gene is TRBD1 (5 bases). Trimming left V 6 bases short and J 2 bases short, with 11 bases between. Germline CDR1 MNHEY, CDR2 SVGAGI. This CDR3 spans 14 amino acids. The DNA of the CDR3 is TGTGCCAGCAGCCAGGGCTCCGCTGGAAACACCATATATTTT. This sequence encodes CASSQGSAGNTIYF.

The V gene is TRBV30, the J gene TRBJ2-7; D is unresolved. This CDR3 is 11 amino acids long. CDR1 GTSNPN and CDR2 SVGIG come from the germline V gene (reference sequence). The V gene lost 4 bases and the J gene lost 5 bases, with 9 bases spanning the gap. CDR3: CAWKEIDEQYF. The CDR3 DNA is TGTGCCTGGAAGGAGATTGACGAGCAGTACTTC.

The rearrangement uses TRBV2 and TRBJ1-1; perhaps TRBD1 as D (5 bases). This CDR3 has 13 amino acids. Trimming took off 11 bases at V and 3 bases at J, with 16 bases between the two ends. Germline loops: CDR1 SNHLY, CDR2 FYNNEI. The DNA for the CDR3 is TGTGCCGAAGGGATGGGGGGGGACACTGAAGCTTTCTTT. The encoded protein is CAEGMGGDTEAFF.

V and J are TRBV2 and TRBJ1-2; a possible D gene is TRBD1 (5 bases). V was pared by 5 bases and J by 8 bases, with 15 bases between. CDR3 length equals 13 residues. CDR1 and CDR2 from the germline V gene are SNHLY and FYNNEI. The DNA for the CDR3 is TGTGCCAGCAGTTTGACAGAGTACGGAGGCTACACCTTC. Its translation: CASSLTEYGGYTF.

This chain connects TRBV10-3 to TRBJ1-1; the D is unclear. Germline V gives CDR1 ENHRY, CDR2 SYGVKD. The germline V and J ends were trimmed by 7 bases and 3 bases, with 12 bases remaining between them. The CDR3 is 13 amino acids. CDR3 in amino acids: CAIMDLGDTEAFF. The DNA of the CDR3 is TGTGCCATCATGGACCTCGGGGACACTGAAGCTTTCTTT.

This CDR3 is CASSLRRDTEAFF. The CDR3 nucleotides read TGTGCCAGCAGTTTACGCAGGGACACTGAAGCTTTCTTT. The chain uses TRBV12-3 or TRBV12-4 and TRBJ1-1; possibly TRBD1 for D (5 bases). The CDR3 totals 13 residues. The germline V and J ends were trimmed by 2 bases and 3 bases, with 7 bases remaining between them.

This clone has more than one count but fewer than ten. CDR3 region: CASSRSGRTEDTGELFF. In nucleotides, the CDR3 is TGCGCCAGCAGCCGATCCGGACGGACAGAGGACACCGGGGAGCTGTTTTTT. V is TRBV4-1 and J is TRBJ2-2; a weak D match, TRBD1 (6 bases). This CDR3 has 17 residues. The V and J ends lost 4 bases and 3 bases respectively, with 18 bases between them. The germline gives CDR1 MGHRA, CDR2 YSYEKL.

The chain links TRBV7-2 to TRBJ1-2, with D perhaps matching TRBD1 (6 bases). The CDR3 totals 13 residues. With 5 bases removed from V and 6 bases from J, the gap between germline ends came to 13 bases. Germline-derived CDR1 and CDR2 are SGHTA and FQGNSA. The CDR3 spells CASSPDRQDGYTF. CDR3 nucleotide sequence: TGTGCCAGCAGCCCTGACAGGCAGGATGGCTACACCTTC.

The genes are TRBV19 and TRBJ2-3; 9 bases fit TRBD1. In germline, CDR1 is LNHDA, CDR2 SQIVND (reference sequence). The CDR3 is 15 residues long. The V segment lost 11 bases and the J segment 2 bases; nucleotides outside the gene matches: 11. The CDR3 DNA follows: TGTGCCCTAGCATTCGGGACAGGGACCACAGATACGCAGTATTTT. This codes for CALAFGTGTTDTQYF.

The chain links TRBV5-5 to TRBJ2-6; 7 nucleotides line up with TRBD1. The junction had 6 bases not matched to a gene; V was cut back by 4 bases and J by 2 bases. The CDR3 sequence is 16 residues long. Germline loops: CDR1 SGHKS, CDR2 YYEKEE (reference sequence). CDR3 amino acids: CASSADRSTGANVLTF. DNA for the CDR3: TGTGCCAGCAGCGCGGACAGGTCGACTGGGGCCAACGTCCTGACTTTC.

The chain couples TRBV11-1 to TRBJ1-1, with D uncertain. Trimming removed 5 bases at V and 2 bases at J, with 12 bases between. From germline, CDR1 is SGHAT and CDR2 FQDESV (reference sequence). This CDR3 region has 14 residues. CDR3 DNA: TGTGCCAGCAGCCCTCAGGTGATCAACACTGAAGCTTTCTTT. Translation: CASSPQVINTEAFF. The complete variable domain, with remaining parts taken from reference TRBV11-1 and TRBJ1-1, reads EAEVAQSPRYKITEKSQAVAFWCDPISGHATLYWYRQILGQGPELLVQFQDESVVDDSQLPKDRFSAERLKGVDSTLKIQPAELGDSAMYLCASSPQVINTEAFFGQGTRLTVV.

The rearrangement joins TRBV7-9 to TRBJ1-4, with D hard to call. Germline V gives CDR1 SEHNR, CDR2 FQNEAQ (reference sequence). The CDR3 covers 13 residues. V was clipped by 5 bases and J by 8 bases, with 12 bases between them. The CDR3 protein is CASSASGGEKLFF. The CDR3, as DNA: TGTGCCAGCAGCGCTTCTGGCGGCGAAAAACTGTTTTTT.

This rearrangement joins TRBV7-9 to TRBJ2-1, with D hard to call. V gave up 5 bases and J gave up 9 bases, with 14 bases separating them. CDR3 size: 13 residues. Germline V lookup: CDR1 SEHNR, CDR2 FQNEAQ (reference sequence). The CDR3 here is CASSPLGAGEQFF. CDR3 nucleotides: TGTGCCAGCAGCCCCCTAGGCGCCGGTGAGCAGTTCTTC.

The chain has TRBV10-3 and TRBJ2-5, with TRBD2 identical over 10 bases. The CDR3 is made up of 16 amino acids. CDR1 and CDR2 (germline): ENHRY, SYGVKD. V was clipped by 2 bases and J by 5 bases; unmatched bases: 8. The CDR3 loop reads CAISETPSGGTETQYF. As DNA, the CDR3 is TGTGCCATCAGTGAGACGCCTAGCGGGGGTACGGAGACCCAGTACTTC.

This clone was counted between two and nine times. The CDR3: CASSLNGAGGKTQYF. The CDR3 DNA reads as TGTGCCAGCAGTTTAAATGGTGCGGGGGGCAAGACCCAGTACTTC. The chain recombines TRBV28 with TRBJ2-5; 8 nucleotides line up with TRBD2. V shed 2 bases, J shed 6 bases, and the junction held 8 bases outside the gene matches. This CDR3 comprises 15 residues. The germline V gene encodes CDR1 MDHEN and CDR2 SYDVKM.

The table lists this clone with a count of one. This chain joins TRBV5-5 and TRBJ2-1; TRBD1 is a possible D gene (7 bases). Germline lookup yields CDR1 SGHKS and CDR2 YYEKEE (reference sequence). This CDR3 region has 15 residues. Trimming took off 0 bases at V and 10 bases at J, with 17 bases between the two ends. The CDR3 nucleotides read TGTGCCAGCAGCTTGGCCCCAGGGGGGTTCAAGGAGCAGTTCTTC. It yields the protein CASSLAPGGFKEQFF.

The chain combines TRBV24-1 with TRBJ2-3, with a weak D call TRBD2 (5 bases). The V end was cut by 3 bases, the J end by 5 bases, with 14 bases between. This CDR3 contains 15 residues. Looked up from germline, CDR1 is KGHDR and CDR2 is SFDVKD. In nucleotides, the CDR3 is TGTGCCACCAGTGATCCCTCTGTCGGAGGAGATACGCAGTATTTT. Amino acid sequence: CATSDPSVGGDTQYF.

The chain carries TRBV27 and TRBJ2-7, with 7 bases that match TRBD1. Germline V lookup: CDR1 MNHEY, CDR2 SMNVEV (reference sequence). This CDR3 is 16 amino acids long. J lost 3 bases, V lost 5 bases, and 13 bases had no gene match. The CDR3 DNA sequence: TGTGCCAGCAGTACCACGAGGACAGGCGATATCTACGAGCAGTACTTC. Translating it yields CASSTTRTGDIYEQYF.

This chain joins TRBV7-3 and TRBJ2-1; 9 nucleotides match TRBD2. The CDR3 has 16 amino acids. The J segment lost 7 bases and the V segment lost 1 base, leaving 8 bases of the junction unmatched. The germline V gene encodes CDR1 SGHTA and CDR2 FQGTGA. In DNA, the CDR3 is TGTGCCAGCAGCTTAAGGGCCAGCGGGGGGAGGAATGAGCAGTTCTTC. The encoded protein is CASSLRASGGRNEQFF.